Sequencing of this T cell receptor beta chain was carried out in a study of PD-1 blockade in classical Hodgkin lymphoma. Sequencing was performed with immunoSEQ multiplex PCR; in TCRdb, only in-frame clones are kept and a portion is missing. The sample holds about 12,000 clones, more than 75% seen once. Exposure to brentuximab vedotin varied, and each patient had relapsed following autologous stem cell transplantation. Note on this clone: Its antigen remains unknown.

Study conclusions and caveats: Anyone who began nivolumab under 1 year after ASCT was excluded.

V trimming: 2 bases; J trimming: 9 bases; junction bases outside the gene matches: 7. The germline CDR1 and CDR2 sequences are SEHNR and FQNEAQ (reference sequence). This CDR3 contains 15 residues. The V gene is TRBV7-9, the J gene TRBJ2-1; 10 bases line up with TRBD2. The receptor's source is a human donor with classical Hodgkin lymphoma. Sequencing used peripheral blood mononuclear cells (PBMCs), obtained at baseline. As DNA, the CDR3 is TGTGCCAGCAGCTTATTCCTAGCGGGGGTATCTGAGCAGTTCTTC. Translated: CASSLFLAGVSEQFF.